These T cell receptor beta chains were read from a single sample in a study of cytomegalovirus exposure and HLA in healthy donors. Generated by immunoSEQ multiplex PCR, the TCRdb table keeps only in-frame clones and is missing some. The sample records roughly 200,000 clones, roughly 86% being singletons. Material for sequencing was PBMCs. These receptor sequences come from a man in his forties or fifties in good health and CMV-seropositive. CDR3s include the opening cysteine and the closing phenylalanine or tryptophan. The order of the fields is D gene, clone size, J gene, V gene, CDR3 length, CDR3 DNA, CDR3 protein. D genes are given only for firm matches. Part of the rows lack a size; the others show once, few, many or a class for expanded clones.

d_call: NA
clone_size: NA
j_call: TRBJ1-2
v_call: TRBV6-1
cdr3_length: 16
cdr3_nt: TGTGCCAGCAGTGAATATTTAAGACAGAAGACCTATGGCTACACCTTC
cdr3_aa: CASSEYLRQKTYGYTF

d_call: TRBD2
clone_size: NA
j_call: TRBJ2-3
v_call: TRBV28
cdr3_length: 15
cdr3_nt: TGTGCCAGCAGTTCCCCGGGGGGTGGCACAGATACGCAGTATTTT
cdr3_aa: CASSSPGGGTDTQYF

d_call: TRBD1
clone_size: NA
j_call: TRBJ2-2
v_call: TRBV10-3
cdr3_length: 17
cdr3_nt: TGTGCCATCAGTGAGCCCCGGGACAGGGGGCCTAACGGGGAGCTGTTTTTT
cdr3_aa: CAISEPRDRGPNGELFF

d_call: NA
clone_size: NA
j_call: TRBJ2-7
v_call: TRBV11-2
cdr3_length: 14
cdr3_nt: TGTGCCAGCAGCTTCGTTAGCGTTCCCAACGAGCAGTACTTC
cdr3_aa: CASSFVSVPNEQYF

d_call: NA
clone_size: once
j_call: TRBJ2-3
v_call: TRBV18
cdr3_length: 18
cdr3_nt: TGTGCCAGCTCACCGATTCCTACTAGTCTTCCAAGCACAGATACGCAGTATTTT
cdr3_aa: CASSPIPTSLPSTDTQYF

d_call: TRBD2
clone_size: NA
j_call: TRBJ2-2
v_call: TRBV7-2
cdr3_length: 15
cdr3_nt: TGTGCCAGCAGCCTTAGCGGGGGTGACACCGGGGAGCTGTTTTTT
cdr3_aa: CASSLSGGDTGELFF

d_call: TRBD1
clone_size: once
j_call: TRBJ1-1
v_call: TRBV5-1
cdr3_length: 14
cdr3_nt: TGCGCCAGCAGCTACGGACAGGTGAACACTGAAGCTTTCTTT
cdr3_aa: CASSYGQVNTEAFF

d_call: NA
clone_size: NA
j_call: TRBJ2-7
v_call: TRBV6-6
cdr3_length: 14
cdr3_nt: TGTGCCAGCAGTTACCCCGGGAATGGCTACGAGCAGTACTTC
cdr3_aa: CASSYPGNGYEQYF

d_call: NA
clone_size: NA
j_call: TRBJ2-7
v_call: TRBV28
cdr3_length: 11
cdr3_nt: TGTGCCAGCGGGGAGGCCTACGAGCAGTACTTC
cdr3_aa: CASGEAYEQYF

d_call: TRBD1
clone_size: NA
j_call: TRBJ2-7
v_call: TRBV11-2
cdr3_length: 16
cdr3_nt: TGTGCCAGCAGCCCCGGTGGACAGGGTGATATATCCGAGCAGTACTTC
cdr3_aa: CASSPGGQGDISEQYF

d_call: NA
clone_size: NA
j_call: TRBJ2-2
v_call: TRBV18
cdr3_length: 15
cdr3_nt: TGTGCCAGCTCACCAATCGGAGGTGACACCGGGGAGCTGTTTTTT
cdr3_aa: CASSPIGGDTGELFF

d_call: TRBD1
clone_size: NA
j_call: TRBJ2-3
v_call: TRBV10-1
cdr3_length: 13
cdr3_nt: TGCGCCAGCAGGGGACAGCTGGGGGATACGCAGTATTTT
cdr3_aa: CASRGQLGDTQYF